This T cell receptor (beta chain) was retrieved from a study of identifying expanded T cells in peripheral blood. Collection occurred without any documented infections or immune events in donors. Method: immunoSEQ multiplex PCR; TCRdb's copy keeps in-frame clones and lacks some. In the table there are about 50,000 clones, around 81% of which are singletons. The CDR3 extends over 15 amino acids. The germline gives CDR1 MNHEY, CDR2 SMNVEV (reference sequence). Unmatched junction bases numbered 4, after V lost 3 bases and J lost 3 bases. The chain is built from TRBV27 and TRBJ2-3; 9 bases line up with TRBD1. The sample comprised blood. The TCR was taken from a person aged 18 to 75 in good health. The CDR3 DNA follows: TGTGCCAGCAGTTTCCGGACAGGGGCAACAGATACGCAGTATTTT. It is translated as CASSFRTGATDTQYF.